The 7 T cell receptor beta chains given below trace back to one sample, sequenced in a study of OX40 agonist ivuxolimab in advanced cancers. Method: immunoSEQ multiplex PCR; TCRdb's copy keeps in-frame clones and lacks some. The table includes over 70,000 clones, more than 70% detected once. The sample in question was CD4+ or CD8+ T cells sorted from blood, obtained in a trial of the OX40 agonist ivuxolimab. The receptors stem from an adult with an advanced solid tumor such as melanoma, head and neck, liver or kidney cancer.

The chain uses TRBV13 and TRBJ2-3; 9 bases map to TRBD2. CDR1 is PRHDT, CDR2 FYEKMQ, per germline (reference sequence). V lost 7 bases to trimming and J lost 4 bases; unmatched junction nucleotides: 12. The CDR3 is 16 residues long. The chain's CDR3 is CASNRVAGGRPDTQYF. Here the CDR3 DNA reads TGTGCCAGCAACCGAGTGGCGGGAGGGAGGCCAGATACGCAGTATTTT.

DNA of the CDR3: TGTGCCAGCAGGACAGGGAGCTACGAGCAGTACTTC. It specifies CASRTGSYEQYF. The rearrangement links TRBV6-6 to TRBJ2-7, with 7 bases fitting TRBD1. Germline CDR1 is MNHNY and CDR2 is SVGAGI (reference sequence). Trimming at V came to 6 bases and at J to 3 bases, leaving 2 bases not matched to a gene. This CDR3 spans 12 amino acids.

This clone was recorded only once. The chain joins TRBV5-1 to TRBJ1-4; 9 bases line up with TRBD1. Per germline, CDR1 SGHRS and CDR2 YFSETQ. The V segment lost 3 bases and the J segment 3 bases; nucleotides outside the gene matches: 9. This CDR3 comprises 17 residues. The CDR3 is CASSYSGTGTSNEKLFF. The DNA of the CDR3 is TGCGCCAGCAGCTACTCCGGGACAGGGACTTCTAATGAAAAACTGTTTTTT.

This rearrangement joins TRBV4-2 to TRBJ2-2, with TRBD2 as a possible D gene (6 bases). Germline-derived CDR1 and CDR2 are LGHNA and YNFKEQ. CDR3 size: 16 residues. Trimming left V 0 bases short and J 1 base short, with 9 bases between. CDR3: CASSQDLAVNTGELFF. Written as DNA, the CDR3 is TGTGCCAGCAGCCAAGATTTAGCGGTGAACACCGGGGAGCTGTTTTTT.

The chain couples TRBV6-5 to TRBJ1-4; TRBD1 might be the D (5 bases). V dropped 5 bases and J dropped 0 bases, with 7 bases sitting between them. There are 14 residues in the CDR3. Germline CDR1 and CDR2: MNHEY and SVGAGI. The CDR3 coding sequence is TGTGCCAGCAGTCCGACAGCAACTAATGAAAAACTGTTTTTT. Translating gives CASSPTATNEKLFF.

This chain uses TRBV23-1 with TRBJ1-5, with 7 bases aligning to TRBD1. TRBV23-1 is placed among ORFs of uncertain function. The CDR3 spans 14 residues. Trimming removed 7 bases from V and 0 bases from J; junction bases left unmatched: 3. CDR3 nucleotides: TGCGCCAGCATTGGGACAGATAGCAATCAGCCCCAGCATTTT. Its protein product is CASIGTDSNQPQHF.

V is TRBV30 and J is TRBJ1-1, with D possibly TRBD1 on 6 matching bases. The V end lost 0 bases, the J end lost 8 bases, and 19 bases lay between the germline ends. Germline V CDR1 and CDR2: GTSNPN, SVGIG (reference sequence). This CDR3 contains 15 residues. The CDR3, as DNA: TGTGCCTGGAGTGTTTATGGGGGCGCTTCCCCCGAAGCTTTCTTT. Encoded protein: CAWSVYGGASPEAFF.